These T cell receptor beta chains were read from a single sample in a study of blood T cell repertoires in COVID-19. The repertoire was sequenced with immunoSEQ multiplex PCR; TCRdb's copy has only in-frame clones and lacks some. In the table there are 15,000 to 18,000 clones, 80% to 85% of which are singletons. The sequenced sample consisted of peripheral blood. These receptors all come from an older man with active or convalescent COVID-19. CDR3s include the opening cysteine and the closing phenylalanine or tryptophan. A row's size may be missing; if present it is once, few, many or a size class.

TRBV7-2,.,CASSPEGLKNIQYF
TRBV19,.,CASSLRDRGGYTF
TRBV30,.,CAARQGTANTEAFF
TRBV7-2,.,CASSLDLGGFYEQYF
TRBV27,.,CASSPNGETQYF
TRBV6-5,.,CASSIQGAGGQFF
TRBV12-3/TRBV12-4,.,CASTGRVNTEAFF
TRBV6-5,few,CASRDRGPDNSPLHF
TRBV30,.,CAWTVNSYEQYF
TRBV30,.,CAWSSSDNQPQHF
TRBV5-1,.,CASRPGSTDTQYF